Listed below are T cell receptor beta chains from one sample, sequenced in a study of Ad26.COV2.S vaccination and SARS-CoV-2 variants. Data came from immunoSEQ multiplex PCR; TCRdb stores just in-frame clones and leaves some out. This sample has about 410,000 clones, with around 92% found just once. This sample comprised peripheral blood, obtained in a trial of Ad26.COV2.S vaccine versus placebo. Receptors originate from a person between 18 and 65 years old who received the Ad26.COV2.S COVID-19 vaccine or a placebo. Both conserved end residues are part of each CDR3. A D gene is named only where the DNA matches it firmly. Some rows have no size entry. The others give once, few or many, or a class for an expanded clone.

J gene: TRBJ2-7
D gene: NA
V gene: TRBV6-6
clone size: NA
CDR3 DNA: TGTGCCAGCAGTTACCACAGGGGGGGGTCCTACGAGCAGTACTTC
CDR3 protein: CASSYHRGGSYEQYF

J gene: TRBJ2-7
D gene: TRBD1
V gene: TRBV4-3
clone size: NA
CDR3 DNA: TGCGCCAGCAGCCAAGATCCAGGGGGAGACTACGAGCAGTACTTC
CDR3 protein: CASSQDPGGDYEQYF

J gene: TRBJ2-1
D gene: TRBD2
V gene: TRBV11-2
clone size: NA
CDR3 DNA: TGTGCCAGCAGCTTTGTAGCGGGGGGGGGCAATGAGCAGTTCTTC
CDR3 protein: CASSFVAGGGNEQFF

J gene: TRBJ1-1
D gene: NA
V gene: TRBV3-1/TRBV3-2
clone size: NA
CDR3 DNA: TGTGCCAGCAGCCAAGATAAGAAAAGGTTATCTAGTACTGAAGCTTTCTTT
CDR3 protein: CASSQDKKRLSSTEAFF

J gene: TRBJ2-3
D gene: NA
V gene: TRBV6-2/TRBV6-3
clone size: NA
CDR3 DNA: TGTGCCAGCAGTTACTGGGTCAGAGGGGCAGATACGCAGTATTTT
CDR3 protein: CASSYWVRGADTQYF

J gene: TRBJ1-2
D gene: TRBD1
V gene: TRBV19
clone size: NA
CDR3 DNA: TGTGCCAGTAGTATGATGGCAGGGGGACTTGATGGCTACACCTTC
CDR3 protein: CASSMMAGGLDGYTF

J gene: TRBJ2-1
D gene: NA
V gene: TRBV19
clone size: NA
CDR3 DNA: TGTGCCAGTAGCTTCCAACTTCACAATGAGCAGTTCTTC
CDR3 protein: CASSFQLHNEQFF

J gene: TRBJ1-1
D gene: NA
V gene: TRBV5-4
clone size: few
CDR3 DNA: TGTGCCAGCAGCTACCTGAACACTGAAGCTTTCTTT
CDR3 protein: CASSYLNTEAFF

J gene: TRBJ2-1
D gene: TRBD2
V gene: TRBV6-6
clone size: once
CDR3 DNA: TGTGCCAGCAGTTACTCTGTAGCGGGGGGCCCCCTGGAGCAGTTCTTC
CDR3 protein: CASSYSVAGGPLEQFF

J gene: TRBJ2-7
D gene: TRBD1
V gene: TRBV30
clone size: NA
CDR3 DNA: TGTGCCCGGCGGGACAGGGGTTGGTACGAGCAGTACTTC
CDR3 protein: CARRDRGWYEQYF

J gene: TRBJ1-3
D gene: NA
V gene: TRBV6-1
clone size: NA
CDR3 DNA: TGTGCCAGCAGTGTCCTTGCGGGGGGCGCATCTGGAAACACCATATATTTT
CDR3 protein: CASSVLAGGASGNTIYF

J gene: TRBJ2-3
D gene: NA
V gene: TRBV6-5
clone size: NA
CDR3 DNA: TGTGCCAGCAGTTACTCGAAAGCATTAGGGGATACGCAGTATTTT
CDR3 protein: CASSYSKALGDTQYF

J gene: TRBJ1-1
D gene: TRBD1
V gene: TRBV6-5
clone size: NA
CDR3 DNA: TGTGCCAGCAGTTACAGGCAGGGGGCGCAGACTGAAGCTTTCTTT
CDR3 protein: CASSYRQGAQTEAFF

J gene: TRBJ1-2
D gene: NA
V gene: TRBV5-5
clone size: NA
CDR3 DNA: TGTGCCAGCAGCTTACACCCTACTAACTATGGCTACACCTTC
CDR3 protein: CASSLHPTNYGYTF

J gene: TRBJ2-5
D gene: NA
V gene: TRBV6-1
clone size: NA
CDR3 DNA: TGTGCCAGCAACTCCAACCTTCAAGAGACCCAGTACTTC
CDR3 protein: CASNSNLQETQYF

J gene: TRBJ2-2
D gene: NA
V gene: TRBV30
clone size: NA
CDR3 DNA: TGTGCCTCTAATACCCTGGGGATTGACGGGGAGCTGTTTTTT
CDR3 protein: CASNTLGIDGELFF

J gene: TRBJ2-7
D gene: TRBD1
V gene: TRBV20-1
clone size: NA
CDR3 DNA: TGCAGTGCTAGTTACAGGACAGGGGCCCCCTACGAGCAGTACTTC
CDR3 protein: CSASYRTGAPYEQYF

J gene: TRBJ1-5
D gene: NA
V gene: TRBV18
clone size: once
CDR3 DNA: TGTGCCAGCTCCAGTCGAGCAGAAAAGCAGCCCCAGCATTTT
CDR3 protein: CASSSRAEKQPQHF

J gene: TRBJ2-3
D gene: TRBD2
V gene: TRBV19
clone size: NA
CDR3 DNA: TGTGCCAGTAGCTATCAACTAGCGGGGGGCCCGGGGTATTTT
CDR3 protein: CASSYQLAGGPGYF

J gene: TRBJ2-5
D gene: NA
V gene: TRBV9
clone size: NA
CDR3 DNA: TGTGCCAGCAGCGTAGGTATAGCCATAGGGTTTCCGACCCAGTACTTC
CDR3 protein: CASSVGIAIGFPTQYF

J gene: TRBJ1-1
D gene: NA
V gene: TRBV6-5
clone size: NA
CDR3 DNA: TGTGCCAGCAGTTACCAAACACCCATGGGCACTGAAGCTTTCTTT
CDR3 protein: CASSYQTPMGTEAFF

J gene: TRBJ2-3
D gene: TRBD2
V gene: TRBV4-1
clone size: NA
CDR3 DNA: TGCGCCAGCAGCGATCCCGGCGGGGGGAGCACAGATACGCAGTATTTT
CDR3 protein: CASSDPGGGSTDTQYF

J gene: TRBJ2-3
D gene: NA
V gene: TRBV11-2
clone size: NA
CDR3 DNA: TGTGCCAGCAGCTCCCCCCGAGGGGGGGCGGTAGATACGCAGTATTTT
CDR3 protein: CASSSPRGGAVDTQYF

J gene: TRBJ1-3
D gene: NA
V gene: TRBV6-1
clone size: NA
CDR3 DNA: TGTGCCAGCAGTGAAACGATAGTGGGAGGAAACACCATATATTTT
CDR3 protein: CASSETIVGGNTIYF

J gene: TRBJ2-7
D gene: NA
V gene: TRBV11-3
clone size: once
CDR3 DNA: TGTGCCAGCAGCTTAGGTTCGGGCTACGAGCAGTACTTC
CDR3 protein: CASSLGSGYEQYF

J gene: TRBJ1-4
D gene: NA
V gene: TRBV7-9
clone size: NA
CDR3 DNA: TGTGCCAGCAGCTTAGCCCTCATGGAGAAGGGTGAAAAACTGTTTTTT
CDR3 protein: CASSLALMEKGEKLFF

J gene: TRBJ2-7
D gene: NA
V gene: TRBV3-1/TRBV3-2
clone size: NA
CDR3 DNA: TGTGCCAGCAGCCAAACAATCTGGGACTACGAGCAGTACTTC
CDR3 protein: CASSQTIWDYEQYF

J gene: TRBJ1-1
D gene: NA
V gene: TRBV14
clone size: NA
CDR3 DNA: TGTGCCAGCAGCCAAGTAATGAACACTGAAGCTTTCTTT
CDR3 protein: CASSQVMNTEAFF

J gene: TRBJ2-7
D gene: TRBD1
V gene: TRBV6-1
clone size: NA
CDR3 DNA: TGTGCCAGCAGTGACGGGACAGGGGGTTACGAGCAGTACTTC
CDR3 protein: CASSDGTGGYEQYF

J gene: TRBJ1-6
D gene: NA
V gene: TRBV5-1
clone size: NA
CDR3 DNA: TGCGCCAGCAGCCCTGCCCCGTGGGGCATCAATTCACCCCTCCACTTT
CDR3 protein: CASSPAPWGINSPLHF

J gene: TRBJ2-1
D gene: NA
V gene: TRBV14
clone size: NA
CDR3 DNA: TGTGCCAGCAGCCAACGCAGGGCAAGCTCCTACAATGAGCAGTTCTTC
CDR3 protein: CASSQRRASSYNEQFF

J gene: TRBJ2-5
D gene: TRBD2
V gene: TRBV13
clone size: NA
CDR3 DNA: TGTGCCAGCAGCTTAGGAGGGACTAGCGGGGGACAAACCCCTGGTGAGACCCAGTACTTC
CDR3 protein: CASSLGGTSGGQTPGETQYF

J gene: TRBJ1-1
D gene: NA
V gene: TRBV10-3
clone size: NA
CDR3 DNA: TGTGCCATCAGGGGTAGGGGGGTCACTGAAGCTTTCTTT
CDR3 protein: CAIRGRGVTEAFF

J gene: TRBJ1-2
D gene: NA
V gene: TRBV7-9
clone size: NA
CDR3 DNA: TGTGCCAGCAGCACGACGGCGAAGGGAGGCTACACCTTC
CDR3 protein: CASSTTAKGGYTF

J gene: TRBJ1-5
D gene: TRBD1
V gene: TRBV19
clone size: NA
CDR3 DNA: TGTGCCAGTAGCTACGGGACAGGGGGCTCTAATAGCAATCAGCCCCAGCATTTT
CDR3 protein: CASSYGTGGSNSNQPQHF

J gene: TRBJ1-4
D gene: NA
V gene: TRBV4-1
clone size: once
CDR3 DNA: TGCGCCAGCAGCCCCAATCCCCAGGGCGCAACTAATGAAAAACTGTTTTTT
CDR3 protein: CASSPNPQGATNEKLFF

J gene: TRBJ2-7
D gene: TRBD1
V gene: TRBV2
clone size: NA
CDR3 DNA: TGTGCCAGCAGTCCGCCGGGACAGGGAATTACGTTGGAGCAGTACTTC
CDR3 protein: CASSPPGQGITLEQYF

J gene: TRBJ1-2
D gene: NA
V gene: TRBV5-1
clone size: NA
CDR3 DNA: TGCGCCAGCAGCTTGGGAGGACCGGGACGGAACTATGGCTACACCTTC
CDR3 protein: CASSLGGPGRNYGYTF

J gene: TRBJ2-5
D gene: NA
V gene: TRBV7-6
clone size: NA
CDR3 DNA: TGTGCCAGCAGCTTATTGCTCCAAGAGACCCAGTACTTC
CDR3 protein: CASSLLLQETQYF

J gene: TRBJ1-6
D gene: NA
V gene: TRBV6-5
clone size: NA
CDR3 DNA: TGTGCCAGCAGGAGGGATTTCGATAATTCACCCCTCCACTTT
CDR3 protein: CASRRDFDNSPLHF

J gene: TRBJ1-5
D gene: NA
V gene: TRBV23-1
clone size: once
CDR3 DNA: TGCGCCAGCAGTCAATCAAGGGGCGCGCGGCAGCCCCAGCATTTT
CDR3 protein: CASSQSRGARQPQHF

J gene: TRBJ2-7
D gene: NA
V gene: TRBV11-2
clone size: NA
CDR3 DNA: TGTGCCAGCAGCCCCCCGGGACTTTCATCATACGAGCAGTACTTC
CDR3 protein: CASSPPGLSSYEQYF

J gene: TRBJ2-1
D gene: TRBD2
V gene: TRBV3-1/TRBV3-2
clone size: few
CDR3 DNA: TGTGCCAGCAGGGCGAGTAGCGGGGGGGCATTCGATGAGCAGTTCTTC
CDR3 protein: CASRASSGGAFDEQFF

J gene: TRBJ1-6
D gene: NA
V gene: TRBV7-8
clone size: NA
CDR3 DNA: TGTGCCAGCAGCTCCGGTAGAGGGGGCTATAATTCACCCCTCCACTTT
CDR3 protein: CASSSGRGGYNSPLHF

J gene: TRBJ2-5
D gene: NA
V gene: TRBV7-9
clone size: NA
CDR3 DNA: TGTGCCAGCAGCTTACGTTCCTCGCCCCAAGAGACCCAGTACTTC
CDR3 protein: CASSLRSSPQETQYF

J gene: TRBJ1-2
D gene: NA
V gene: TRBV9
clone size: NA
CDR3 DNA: TGTGCCAGCGGAGACCCAACAGGGACCTATGGCTACACCTTC
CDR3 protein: CASGDPTGTYGYTF

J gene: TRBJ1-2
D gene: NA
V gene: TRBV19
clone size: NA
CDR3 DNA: TGTGCCAGTAGTATAGACAGGGGAGTGGACTATGGCTACACCTTC
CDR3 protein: CASSIDRGVDYGYTF

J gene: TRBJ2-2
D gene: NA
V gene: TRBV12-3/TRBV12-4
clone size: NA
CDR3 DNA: TGTGCCAGCAGTTTGGGGGGATCCGGGGAGCTGTTTTTT
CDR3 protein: CASSLGGSGELFF

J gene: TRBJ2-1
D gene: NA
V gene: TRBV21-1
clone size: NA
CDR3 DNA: TGTGCCAGCAGCACAGAACCCCCCAAGCGGGGGGGCAATGAGCAGTTCTTC
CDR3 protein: CASSTEPPKRGGNEQFF

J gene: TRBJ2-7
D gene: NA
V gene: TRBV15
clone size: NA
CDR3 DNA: TGTGCCACCAGCAGAGATCTGGAGACAGCTGGAACCAGCTCCTACGAGCAGTACTTC
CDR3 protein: CATSRDLETAGTSSYEQYF

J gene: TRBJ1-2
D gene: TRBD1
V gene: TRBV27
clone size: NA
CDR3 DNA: TGTGCCAGCAGTTTGACAGGGGGCTCCTATGGCTACACCTTC
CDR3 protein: CASSLTGGSYGYTF

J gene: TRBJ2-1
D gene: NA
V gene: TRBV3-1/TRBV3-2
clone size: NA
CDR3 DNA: TGTGCCAGCAGCCGAGACTTGAGCTCCTACAATGAGCAGTTCTTC
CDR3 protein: CASSRDLSSYNEQFF

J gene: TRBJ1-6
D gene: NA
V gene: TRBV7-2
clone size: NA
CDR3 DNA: TGTGCCAGCACCCTGGGTAGGGGACCCTCCTATAATTCACCCCTCCACTTT
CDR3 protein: CASTLGRGPSYNSPLHF

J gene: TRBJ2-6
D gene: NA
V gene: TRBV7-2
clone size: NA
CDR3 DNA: TGTGCCAGCAGCTTAGTGAGGGTGGGGGCCAACGTCCTGACTTTC
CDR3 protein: CASSLVRVGANVLTF

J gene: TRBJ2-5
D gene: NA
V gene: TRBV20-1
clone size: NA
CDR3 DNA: TGCAGTGCTAGTAATCTAGTTCGAGAGACCCAGTACTTC
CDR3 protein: CSASNLVRETQYF

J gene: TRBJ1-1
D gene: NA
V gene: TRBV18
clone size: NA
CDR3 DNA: TGTGCCAGCTCACCACAGCTGGGGGACACTGAAGCTTTCTTT
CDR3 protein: CASSPQLGDTEAFF

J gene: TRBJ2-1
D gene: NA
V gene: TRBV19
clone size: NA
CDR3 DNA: TGTGCCAGTAACGACGGGGGTCGGATTGGTGAGCAGTTCTTC
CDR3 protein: CASNDGGRIGEQFF

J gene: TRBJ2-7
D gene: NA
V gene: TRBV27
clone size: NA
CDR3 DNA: TGTGCCAGCAGAAAGGCAACTTCCTACGAGCAGTACTTC
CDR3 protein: CASRKATSYEQYF

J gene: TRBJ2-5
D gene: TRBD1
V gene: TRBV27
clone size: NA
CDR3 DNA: TGTGCCAGCAGTCCCACGGACAGGGGAAGTGAAGAGACCCAGTACTTC
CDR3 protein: CASSPTDRGSEETQYF